This TCR beta chain was identified in a study of control samples from healthy donors and cancer patients. Assay used: immunoSEQ multiplex PCR; TCRdb lists only in-frame clones, some missing. The sample yields some 120,000 clones, 80% to 95% seen once. After removal of 3 bases from V and 4 bases from J, the junction contained 0 bases not matched to a gene. There are 13 residues in the CDR3. The germline V gene encodes CDR1 SGDLS and CDR2 YYNGEE. The source is a man in his late teens or twenties in good health. Material for sequencing was blood. This chain connects TRBV9 to TRBJ1-4; 7 bases agree with TRBD1. The CDR3 DNA reads TGTGCCAGCAGCGCAGGGGGTAATGAAAAACTGTTTTTT. Protein: CASSAGGNEKLFF.